This is a list of T cell receptor beta chains from one sample in a study of blood T cell repertoires in COVID-19. Assay used: immunoSEQ multiplex PCR; TCRdb lists only in-frame clones, some missing. The sample lists about 100,000 clones; 85% were seen once. Sample: peripheral blood. The receptors were sampled from a human donor in a cohort sampled during active COVID-19. Both conserved end residues are part of each CDR3. The D gene is left open where the match is weak. Expanded clones get a size class; other rows say once, few or many, or leave the size out.

V	J	D	size	CDR3	DNA
TRBV30	TRBJ2-7	.	.	CAWSVDEQYF	TGTGCCTGGAGTGTCGACGAGCAGTACTTC
TRBV11-2	TRBJ2-1	TRBD2	.	CASSLAGGRTEQFF	TGTGCCAGCAGCTTAGCGGGGGGGCGGACTGAGCAGTTCTTC
TRBV27	TRBJ1-1	.	.	CASSFGGYTEAFF	TGTGCCAGCAGTTTCGGGGGGTACACTGAAGCTTTCTTT
TRBV7-2	TRBJ1-2	.	.	CASSPDKNYGYTF	TGTGCCAGCAGCCCCGACAAGAACTATGGCTACACCTTC
TRBV30	TRBJ1-5	TRBD1	.	CAWSGSGGQPQHF	TGTGCCTGGAGTGGCTCAGGGGGTCAGCCCCAGCATTTT
TRBV18	TRBJ1-3	.	.	CASSQDNTGNTIYF	TGTGCCAGCTCACAGGACAATACTGGAAACACCATATATTTT
TRBV9	TRBJ2-7	.	medium-sized	CASSVGAGQASYEQYF	TGTGCCAGCAGCGTAGGGGCAGGACAAGCCTCCTACGAGCAGTACTTC
TRBV7-8	TRBJ1-2	.	.	CASSLLAGAKIGGYTF	TGTGCCAGCAGCTTATTGGCAGGGGCGAAGATTGGAGGCTACACCTTC
TRBV7-2	TRBJ2-7	.	.	CASSLSVSYEQYF	TGTGCCAGCAGCTTAAGCGTTTCCTACGAGCAGTACTTC
TRBV4-3	TRBJ2-1	.	.	CASSQGVEQFF	TGCGCCAGCAGCCAGGGAGTTGAGCAGTTCTTC
TRBV21-1	TRBJ1-2	.	.	CASSKTGTGSFGYTF	TGTGCCAGCAGCAAGACCGGGACAGGGTCTTTTGGCTACACCTTC